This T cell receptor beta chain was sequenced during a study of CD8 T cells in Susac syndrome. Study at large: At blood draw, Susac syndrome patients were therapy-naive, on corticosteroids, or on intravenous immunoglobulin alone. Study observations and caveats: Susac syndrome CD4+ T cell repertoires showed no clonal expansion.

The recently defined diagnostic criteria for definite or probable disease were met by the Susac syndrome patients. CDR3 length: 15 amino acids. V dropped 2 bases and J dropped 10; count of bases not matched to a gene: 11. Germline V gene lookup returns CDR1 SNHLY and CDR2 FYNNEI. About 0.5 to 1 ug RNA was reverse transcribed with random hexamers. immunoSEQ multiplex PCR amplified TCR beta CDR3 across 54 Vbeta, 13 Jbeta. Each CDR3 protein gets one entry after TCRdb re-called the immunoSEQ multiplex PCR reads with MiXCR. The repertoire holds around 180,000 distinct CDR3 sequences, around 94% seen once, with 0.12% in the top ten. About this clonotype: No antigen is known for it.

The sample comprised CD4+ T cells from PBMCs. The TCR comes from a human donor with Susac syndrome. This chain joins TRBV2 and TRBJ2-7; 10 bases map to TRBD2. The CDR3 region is CASSERASGGDPQYF. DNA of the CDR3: TGTGCCAGCAGTGAACGGGCTAGCGGGGGAGACCCTCAGTACTTC.